Following are 19 T cell receptor beta chains from one sample sequenced in a study of T cells in Graves' hyperthyroidism and ophthalmopathy. There were TCR beta CDR3 regions amplified from RNA transcripts. TCR CDR3 underwent first-round RT-PCR with the HTBI primer set. TCRdb re-called the multiplex PCR reads with MiXCR, one entry per CDR3 protein. In the table there are roughly 500,000 distinct CDR3 sequences, 46% of which are singletons. The sequencing input was peripheral blood or thyroid tissue (not recorded which). The receptors derive from an adult woman with Graves' disease, either hyperthyroidism or ophthalmopathy (not recorded which).

Remarks on this clonotype: A much larger clone sits a single nucleotide away, making a read error possible. The rearrangement joins TRBV4-3 to TRBJ1-5, with 8 positions matching TRBD1. With the DNA end fitting TRBJ2-3 better, the J assignment may be wrong. In germline, CDR1 is LGHNA, CDR2 YSLEER. The CDR3 has 14 amino acids. CDR3 bases: TGCGCCAGCAGCCCGGGACAGGACTATCAGCCCCAGTATTTT. Translation gives CASSPGQDYQPQYF.

This clonotype was found many times. V is TRBV9 and J is TRBJ1-2, with 8 bases aligning to TRBD1. With V trimmed by 4 bases and J by 5 bases, 10 bases remained unmatched. The V gene's germline CDR1 is SGDLS and CDR2 YYNGEE. This CDR3 has 15 residues. CDR3 protein: CASSPTPRTGYGYTF. The CDR3 region has the DNA TGTGCCAGCAGCCCCACACCGAGGACAGGGTATGGCTACACCTTC.

Comments on this clonotype: Because the CDR3 is missing its conserved closing phenylalanine or tryptophan, this is likely a read error. This chain uses TRBV7-9 with TRBJ1-1; possible D gene TRBD1, 5 bases. V was clipped by 5 bases and J by 4 bases, with 14 bases between them. Germline V CDR1 and CDR2: SEHNR, FQNEAQ (reference sequence). The CDR3 consists of 14 residues. The CDR3 coding sequence is TGTGCCAGCAGCCTACCCCCAGGGTGCACTGAAGCTTTCCTT. Protein: CASSLPPGCTEAFL.

This clonotype was observed many times. V usage is TRBV7-9 and J usage is TRBJ1-1, with unresolved D. CDR3 length: 13 residues. V dropped 3 bases and J dropped 4 bases, with 9 bases sitting between them. From germline, CDR1 is SEHNR and CDR2 FQNEAQ (reference sequence). In nucleotides, the CDR3 is TGTGCCAGCAGCTTTGGATTCGGCACTGAAGCTTTCTTT. Amino acids: CASSFGFGTEAFF.

The V call is TRBV28, the J call TRBJ2-7, with D uncertain. The CDR3 consists of 12 residues. From germline, CDR1 is MDHEN and CDR2 SYDVKM. Trimming stripped 5 bases from V and 6 bases from J, with 11 bases between. Here the CDR3 reads CASSPGRPEQYF. The CDR3 bases are TGTGCCAGCAGTCCAGGAAGACCCGAGCAGTACTTC.

The CDR3 DNA sequence: TGTGCCAGCAGTTTACCTCCTGGGACAGGGGGAGAGACCCAGTACTTC. Protein product: CASSLPPGTGGETQYF. The chain uses TRBV12-3 or TRBV12-4 and TRBJ2-5, with 11 positions matching TRBD1. Germline trimming cut 2 bases from V and 4 bases from J; bases unmatched to any gene: 6. This CDR3 is built from 16 residues.

This clonotype has a handful of counts. The junction and the germline gene differ at one end; a read error may be behind it. The CDR3 sequence: CASSSGGGGEQFF. DNA of the CDR3: TGTGCTAGCAGCTCCGGTGGGGGTGGTGAGCAGTTCTTC. This sequence joins TRBV7-7 and TRBJ2-1, with D perhaps assigned TRBD1 or TRBD2 (5 bases each). The germline CDR1 and CDR2 sequences are SSHAT and FNYEAQ (reference sequence). The CDR3 covers 13 residues.

Comment on this clonotype: A much larger clonotype is one base distant, so this may be a read error. The chain employs TRBV20-1 and TRBJ2-2; the D gene is possibly TRBD1 (6 bases). CDR1 and CDR2 from the germline V gene are DFQATT and SNEGSKA (reference sequence). This CDR3 has 14 residues. The CDR3 sequence is CSARVQGNTGEPFF. The CDR3 coding sequence is TGCAGTGCTAGAGTACAGGGCAACACCGGGGAGCCGTTTTTT.

This clonotype was seen ten or more times. The chain joins TRBV28 to TRBJ1-1; no reliable D call. Looked up from germline, CDR1 is MDHEN and CDR2 is SYDVKM. The V and J ends lost 8 bases and 0 bases respectively, with 7 bases between them. The CDR3 is 12 residues long. The CDR3 sequence is CASSILNTEAFF. CDR3 DNA: TGTGCCAGCTCCATCTTGAACACTGAAGCTTTCTTT. Full variable domain (outside the CDR3, taken from reference TRBV28 and TRBJ1-1): DVKVTQSSRYLVKRTGEKVFLECVQDMDHENMFWYRQDPGLGLRLIYFSYDVKMKEKGDIPEGYSVSREKKERFSLILESASTNQTSMYLCASSILNTEAFFGQGTRLTVV.

The chain recombines TRBV2 with TRBJ1-1; 8 bases agree with TRBD1. Germline lookup yields CDR1 SNHLY and CDR2 FYNNEI. Losses at the gene ends were 6 bases for V and 5 bases for J; bases not matched to a gene: 5. This CDR3 comprises 13 residues. The CDR3: CASSETGETEAFF. CDR3 in DNA: TGTGCCAGCAGCGAGACAGGGGAAACTGAAGCTTTCTTT.

Regarding this clonotype: A read error may account for a junction end that differs from germline. The chain is built from TRBV20-1 and TRBJ2-5; D possibly corresponds to TRBD2 (5 bases). This CDR3 spans 15 amino acids. The germline V gene has CDR1 DFQATT and CDR2 SNEGSKA (reference sequence). As DNA, the CDR3 is TGCAGTGCCAAACCCCGGGATACGTGGCAAGAGGCCCAGTACTTC. Translation gives CSAKPRDTWQEAQYF.

The CDR3 DNA follows: TGCAGTCAAGGGGGAGACTACGAGCAGTACTTC. Translation: CSQGGDYEQYF. The V and J genes are TRBV29-1 and TRBJ2-7; possibly TRBD1 for D (6 bases). Looked up from germline, CDR1 is SQVTM and CDR2 is ANQGSEA. The CDR3 loop spans 11 amino acids.

This clonotype has a handful of counts. V gene TRBV27 combines with J gene TRBJ1-1; weak D call: TRBD1 (5 bases). The V gene lost 5 bases and the J gene lost 1 base, with 14 bases spanning the gap. CDR1 MNHEY and CDR2 SMNVEV come from the germline V gene (reference sequence). The CDR3 runs 15 residues. CDR3 bases: TGTGCCAGCAGTACTTTAGGGGTCCGGAACACTGAAGCTTTCTTT. Its translation is CASSTLGVRNTEAFF.

The chain couples TRBV12-3 or TRBV12-4 to TRBJ2-2; a possible D gene is TRBD2 (6 bases). CDR3 length: 15 amino acids. Deletions cut 3 bases from V and 6 bases from J, with 14 bases between. CDR3 sequence: CASSFAVAESGELFF. The CDR3 DNA sequence: TGTGCCAGCAGTTTCGCCGTAGCGGAGTCCGGGGAGCTGTTTTTT.

This clonotype was detected a few times. The DNA of the CDR3 is TGTGCCAGCAGCCGCCAAAGGGGCACTGAAGCTTTCTTT. Amino acid sequence: CASSRQRGTEAFF. The chain joins TRBV7-6 to TRBJ1-1; D possibly corresponds to TRBD1 (5 bases). The CDR3 sequence is 13 residues long. Germline V gives CDR1 SGHVS, CDR2 FNYEAQ. Trimming took off 5 bases at V and 4 bases at J, with 11 bases between the two ends.

The chain links TRBV7-3 to TRBJ2-2, with a weak D call TRBD1 (6 bases). This CDR3 region has 15 residues. The germline V gene encodes CDR1 SGHTA and CDR2 FQGTGA. Trimming left V 4 bases short and J 4 bases short, with 13 bases between. The CDR3 loop reads CASSSQGQSTGELFF. The DNA of the CDR3 is TGTGCCAGCAGCTCACAGGGACAAAGCACCGGGGAGCTGTTTTTT.

This clonotype appeared a few times. V gene TRBV7-2 combines with J gene TRBJ1-1, with a tentative D call TRBD1 (5 bases). From germline, CDR1 is SGHTA and CDR2 FQGNSA. CDR3 size: 14 residues. V gave up 5 bases and J gave up 2 bases, with 12 bases separating them. The CDR3 region is CASSGGDRNTEAFF. The DNA of the CDR3 is TGTGCCAGCAGCGGAGGGGACCGAAACACTGAAGCTTTCTTT.

The chain uses TRBV6-5 and TRBJ2-7; 11 nucleotides align to TRBD2. Germline CDR1 and CDR2: MNHEY and SVGAGI. The CDR3 has 14 residues. The CDR3 nucleotides read TGTGCTATGCCTCTAGCGGGAGGAGCCTACGAGCAGTACTTC. Its protein is CAMPLAGGAYEQYF.

In its sample, this clonotype was seen a few times. The chain has TRBV12-3 or TRBV12-4 and TRBJ2-2; 8 bases line up with TRBD2. The V gene end was trimmed by 2 bases and the J gene end by 5 bases; junction bases not matched to a gene: 13. The CDR3 runs 18 residues. DNA for the CDR3: TGTGCCAGCAGTTTACCCCCCGGGAGCGGGAGAGGGACCGGGGAGCTGTTTTTT. Its translation: CASSLPPGSGRGTGELFF.